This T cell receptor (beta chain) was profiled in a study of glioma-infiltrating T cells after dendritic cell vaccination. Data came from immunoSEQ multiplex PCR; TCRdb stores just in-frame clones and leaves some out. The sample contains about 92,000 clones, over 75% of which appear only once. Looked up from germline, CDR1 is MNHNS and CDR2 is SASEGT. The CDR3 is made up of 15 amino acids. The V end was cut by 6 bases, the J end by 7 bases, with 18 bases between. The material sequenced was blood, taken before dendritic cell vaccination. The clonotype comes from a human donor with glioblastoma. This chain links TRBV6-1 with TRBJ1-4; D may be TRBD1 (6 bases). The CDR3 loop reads CASRTIQGVPEKLFF. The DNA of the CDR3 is TGTGCCAGCAGAACGATACAGGGTGTTCCTGAAAAACTGTTTTTT.